This T cell receptor (beta chain) derives from a study of immune evolution from preneoplasia to lung adenocarcinoma. Some clones are missing from TCRdb's copy, which holds only in-frame ones; the method was immunoSEQ multiplex PCR. The data contain about 9,900 clones, approximately 80% of them singletons. This receptor was identified in a person aged 65 to 79 with lung adenocarcinoma. Sequenced sample: FFPE lung adenocarcinoma in situ tissue.

DNA for the CDR3: TGTGCCAGCAGCAGGGATAGAGGGACAGTATACGAGCAGTACTTC. Its protein is CASSRDRGTVYEQYF. This chain links TRBV2 with TRBJ2-7, with 7 nucleotides matching TRBD1. The CDR3 covers 15 residues. Unmatched junction bases numbered 12, after V lost 6 bases and J lost 4 bases. Germline assignment: CDR1 SNHLY and CDR2 FYNNEI.